This passage covers 15 T cell receptor beta chains from one sample sequenced in a study of T cell responses to AZD1222 COVID-19 vaccine. Assay: immunoSEQ multiplex PCR; the TCRdb copy retains only in-frame clones and omits some. The profile shows approximately 110,000 clones, roughly 88% of them singletons. This specimen was peripheral blood, taken 28 days after the second AZD1222 dose. The receptor set was obtained from an adult who received the AZD1222 COVID-19 vaccine.

This clone was observed a single time. The chain joins TRBV5-1 to TRBJ2-4, with D possibly matching TRBD2 (5 bases). Trimming left V 4 bases short and J 5 bases short, with 13 bases between. Looked up from germline, CDR1 is SGHRS and CDR2 is YFSETQ. The CDR3 length is 14 residues. CDR3 sequence reads: CASSTAGLQNIQYF. CDR3 nucleotides: TGCGCCAGCAGCACTGCGGGTCTCCAAAACATTCAGTACTTC.

This rearrangement joins TRBV10-3 to TRBJ2-5; 7 nucleotides line up with TRBD1. Germline values: CDR1 ENHRY, CDR2 SYGVKD. The CDR3 is 14 amino acids. Unmatched junction bases numbered 5, after V lost 0 bases and J lost 7 bases. The CDR3 bases are TGTGCCATCAGTGAGTCGACAGGGTTCGGGACCCAGTACTTC. This gives the protein CAISESTGFGTQYF.

This chain uses TRBV4-3 with TRBJ1-2; 7 positions match TRBD1. The CDR3 is 15 amino acids. Germline V CDR1 and CDR2: LGHNA, YSLEER. V lost 4 bases, J lost 3 bases, and 8 bases stayed unmatched. The CDR3 DNA reads TGCGCCAGCAGCCCCGTACAAGACAGGGACTATGGCTACACCTTC. It translates to CASSPVQDRDYGYTF.

The chain has TRBV4-3 and TRBJ1-6, with D unclear. The CDR3 consists of 16 residues. Deletions cut 3 bases from V and 9 bases from J, with 18 bases between. Germline V gene lookup returns CDR1 LGHNA and CDR2 YSLEER. The CDR3 protein is CASSHDRISIGSPLHF. The CDR3 DNA follows: TGCGCCAGCAGCCACGATAGGATCAGTATAGGTTCACCCCTCCACTTT.

This sequence joins TRBV5-4 and TRBJ1-1; 7 positions agree with TRBD1. CDR1 is SGHNT and CDR2 is YYREEE in the germline V gene (reference sequence). CDR3 length: 15 residues. Trimming removed 4 bases from V and 8 bases from J; junction bases left unmatched: 14. CDR3: CASSPDAGQPEEAFF. The CDR3 coding sequence is TGTGCCAGCAGCCCGGACGCGGGACAGCCTGAAGAAGCTTTCTTT.

This clone was observed once. The genes are TRBV28 and TRBJ1-1; 8 nucleotides align to TRBD1. Trimming at V came to 6 bases and at J to 5 bases, leaving 8 bases not matched to a gene. CDR1 is MDHEN, CDR2 SYDVKM, per germline. This CDR3 contains 14 residues. This chain's CDR3 is CASSPDRVRTEAFF. CDR3 sequence (DNA): TGTGCCAGCAGCCCGGACAGGGTACGAACTGAAGCTTTCTTT.

The V call is TRBV9, the J call TRBJ1-6; D gene unclear. The CDR3 length is 13 residues. CDR1 is SGDLS, CDR2 YYNGEE, per germline. V lost 4 bases to trimming and J lost 8 bases, with 10 bases between them. CDR3 residues: CASSPHDDSPLHF. The CDR3 nucleotides are TGTGCCAGCAGCCCACACGACGATTCACCCCTCCACTTT.

The chain carries TRBV27 and TRBJ2-1; 9 bases align to TRBD2. The CDR3 length is 16 residues. Germline assignment: CDR1 MNHEY and CDR2 SMNVEV (reference sequence). V gave up 0 bases and J gave up 7 bases; unmatched junction bases: 7. The CDR3 here is CASSLSVRGGQNEQFF. CDR3 bases: TGTGCCAGCAGTTTATCTGTGCGGGGGGGCCAAAATGAGCAGTTCTTC.

This sequence joins TRBV7-2 and TRBJ2-7; D may be TRBD1 or TRBD2 (5 bases each). Germline V gene data show CDR1 as SGHTA and CDR2 as FQGNSA. Trimming left V 6 bases short and J 5 bases short, with 14 bases between. CDR3 length: 13 amino acids. The CDR3 protein is CASRGVGQDEQYF. DNA of the CDR3: TGTGCCAGCAGGGGAGTGGGGCAGGACGAGCAGTACTTC.

This clone appeared a few times. Relative to the germline gene, one junction end is altered; a read error may explain this. As DNA, the CDR3 is TGTGCCACCTCAGGGGGGGCTGATTTGGATTCACCCCTCCACTTT. This gives the protein CATSGGADLDSPLHF. The chain joins TRBV18 to TRBJ1-6, with 7 bases fitting TRBD1. This CDR3 contains 15 residues. The germline gives CDR1 KGHSH, CDR2 LQKENI. Combining the CDR3 with reference TRBV18 and TRBJ1-6 gives the whole variable domain NAGVMQNPRHLVRRRGQEARLRCSPMKGHSHVYWYRQLPEEGLKFMVYLQKENIIDESGMPKERFSAEFPKEGPSILRIQQVVRGDSAAYFCATSGGADLDSPLHFGNGTRLTVT.

The rearrangement uses TRBV18 and TRBJ1-1; D may be TRBD1 (5 bases). Trimming took off 6 bases at V and 1 base at J, with 15 bases between the two ends. Germline V gene sequence: CDR1 KGHSH, CDR2 LQKENI. The length of the CDR3 is 15 residues. The CDR3 sequence: CASSETERGNTEAFF. DNA of the CDR3: TGTGCCAGCTCTGAAACCGAGAGGGGGAACACTGAAGCTTTCTTT.

The rearrangement uses TRBV28 and TRBJ2-7, with D unresolved. The V gene's germline CDR1 is MDHEN and CDR2 SYDVKM. This CDR3 comprises 13 residues. Trimming removed 8 bases at V and 2 bases at J, with 13 bases between. The CDR3: CASGSDSAYEQYF. CDR3 coding DNA: TGTGCCAGCGGCTCCGATAGTGCCTACGAGCAGTACTTC.

The chain links TRBV9 to TRBJ2-3; D is tentatively TRBD1 or TRBD2 (5 bases each). Trimming left V 2 bases short and J 1 base short, with 26 bases between. The CDR3 consists of 20 residues. Germline V gives CDR1 SGDLS, CDR2 YYNGEE. CDR3 loop: CASSVGPGPSRNMGTDTQYF. DNA for the CDR3: TGTGCCAGCAGCGTGGGGCCGGGACCCTCGAGGAATATGGGCACAGATACGCAGTATTTT.

The rearrangement uses TRBV19 and TRBJ2-2, with 11 nucleotides matching TRBD2. CDR3 size: 15 residues. Trimming removed 5 bases from V and 7 bases from J; junction bases left unmatched: 6. CDR1 LNHDA and CDR2 SQIVND come from the germline V gene (reference sequence). As DNA, the CDR3 is TGTGCCAGTAGTCGACTAGCGGGGTCGGGCGGGGAGCTGTTTTTT. Amino acids: CASSRLAGSGGELFF.

The chain joins TRBV2 to TRBJ2-3; D is undetermined. The CDR3 has 13 amino acids. The germline gives CDR1 SNHLY, CDR2 FYNNEI. Trimming removed 4 bases at V and 4 bases at J, with 9 bases between. DNA of the CDR3: TGTGCCAGCAGTGTTTCCCTCCCAGATACGCAGTATTTT. Translated, it gives CASSVSLPDTQYF.